What follows are 10 T cell receptor beta chains derived from one specimen sequenced in a study of regulatory T cells in long-lasting Graves disease. For TCR beta, libraries came from iRepertoire HTBI primers and Arm-PCR of CDR3 regions. MiXCR, applied by TCRdb to the multiplex PCR reads, yields one record per CDR3 protein. The sample has about 470,000 distinct CDR3 sequences; 20% to 25% are singletons. The time point denotes: persistent/refractory GD, antithyroid drugs over 5 years with positive TRAb. The TCR library was made from RNA that had been extracted from PBMCs in TRIzol. Sequenced here: peripheral blood mononuclear cells (PBMCs), sampled when the disease was refractory, from a patient treated with antithyroid drugs. The receptors come from a female donor with Graves disease.

This clonotype has ten or more counts. The chain is built from TRBV20-1 and TRBJ2-5, with a weak D call TRBD1 (5 bases). This CDR3 has 14 amino acids. The V and J ends lost 3 bases and 7 bases respectively, with 18 bases between them. Germline CDR1 DFQATT, CDR2 SNEGSKA (reference sequence). For the CDR3, the DNA is TGCAGTGCTAGGGGGCCAGTAGAGTTTGGGACCCAGTACTTC. Protein product: CSARGPVEFGTQYF.

The chain couples TRBV6-1 to TRBJ2-2, with a weak D call TRBD2 (6 bases). This CDR3 contains 13 residues. The germline V gene encodes CDR1 MNHNS and CDR2 SASEGT. The ends were cut back, 7 bases at V and 6 bases at J, with 12 bases in the middle. DNA of the CDR3: TGTGCCAGCACCCCGGGAGAGGCCGGGGAGCTGTTTTTT. Translating gives CASTPGEAGELFF.

This chain uses TRBV9 with TRBJ2-5; the D call may be TRBD1 or TRBD2 (5 bases each). This CDR3 contains 18 residues. The germline gives CDR1 SGDLS, CDR2 YYNGEE. V was cut by 3 bases and J by 1 base, with 22 bases left in between. CDR3 sequence reads: CASSGPRDGAQPQETQYF. For the CDR3, the DNA is TGTGCCAGCAGCGGACCGAGGGACGGGGCGCAACCCCAAGAGACCCAGTACTTC.

The table lists this clonotype with many counts. The chain joins TRBV5-6 to TRBJ2-5, with TRBD1 as a possible D gene (6 bases). The CDR3 extends over 14 amino acids. The V and J ends lost 1 base and 2 bases respectively, with 9 bases between them. Germline V gene lookup returns CDR1 SGHDT and CDR2 YYEEEE. The CDR3, as DNA: TGTGCCAGCAGCTTGTTTCAGGGGCAAGAGACCCAGTACTTC. Translation gives CASSLFQGQETQYF.

This clonotype has at least ten counts. The J gene is TRBJ2-7, the V gene TRBV7-9; D gene uncertain. Germline loops: CDR1 SEHNR, CDR2 FQNEAQ (reference sequence). Deletions cut 2 bases from V and 0 bases from J, with 14 bases between. CDR3 length equals 16 residues. Here the CDR3 DNA reads TGTGCCAGCAGCTTACGCAGGCCAGCTAACTCCTACGAGCAGTACTTC. Amino acids: CASSLRRPANSYEQYF.

This clonotype was counted at least ten times. The chain uses TRBV7-8 and TRBJ2-5; 8 positions match TRBD1. Germline V gives CDR1 SGHVS, CDR2 FQNEAQ. V was pared by 5 bases and J by 3 bases, with 5 bases of the junction left unmatched. This CDR3 comprises 14 residues. The CDR3 sequence: CASSPEQGEETQYF. DNA of the CDR3: TGTGCCAGCAGCCCGGAACAGGGGGAAGAGACCCAGTACTTC.

This clonotype was recorded a few times. V usage is TRBV27 and J usage is TRBJ2-5, with 12 bases identical to TRBD2. The CDR3 length is 17 residues. V trimming: 6 bases; J trimming: 5 bases; junction bases outside the gene matches: 13. Germline assignment: CDR1 MNHEY and CDR2 SMNVEV (reference sequence). The CDR3, as DNA: TGTGCCAGCAGGCCCCTTGGGCTAGCGGGAGGGCTGGAGACCCAGTACTTC. Protein: CASRPLGLAGGLETQYF.

A few counts support this clonotype. The CDR3 loop is CASSVEVSTEAFF. CDR3 DNA sequence: TGTGCCAGCAGCGTAGAGGTGAGCACTGAAGCTTTCTTT. The chain combines TRBV9 with TRBJ1-1; D ambiguous. The germline gives CDR1 SGDLS, CDR2 YYNGEE. V was clipped by 0 bases and J by 4 bases, with 7 bases between them. The CDR3 is 13 amino acids.

V is TRBV25-1 and J is TRBJ2-7, with TRBD2 matching 12 bases. Germline values: CDR1 MGHDK, CDR2 SYGVNS. The CDR3 is made up of 15 amino acids. V shed 8 bases and J 4 bases; nucleotides not matched to a gene: 9. The CDR3 region has the DNA TGTGCCAGCGGAGGACTAGCGGGACCTACTTACGAGCAGTACTTC. This translates into CASGGLAGPTYEQYF.

This clonotype was detected a few times. One base away lies a much larger clone, so this may be a sequencing read error. The chain is built from TRBV13 and TRBJ1-1, with D unclear. Germline-derived CDR1 and CDR2 are PRHDT and FYEKMQ (reference sequence). The germline V and J ends were trimmed by 4 bases and 1 base, with 7 bases remaining between them. The CDR3 extends over 13 amino acids. The CDR3 nucleotides read TGTGCCAGCAGCTCGGGGAAGAACACTGAAGCTTTCTTT. The encoded protein is CASSSGKNTEAFF.